This TCR beta chain stems from a study of T cells after yellow fever vaccination (dated by TCRdb to about 2019). Regarding the study in general: The SMART-Seq v4 Ultra Low Input RNA kit was used to prepare libraries from fractions with low cell numbers. Bulk TCR alpha and beta repertoires were sequenced longitudinally to track T-cell clones before and after primary and booster YFV17D yellow fever vaccination. Two healthy male donors, one aged 18 to 29 and one aged 30 to 39 years, were included in the cohort. Blood was collected at multiple timepoints before and after primary and secondary immunization, and bulk PBMC replicates and cell subsets were isolated. What the work shows at the level of the full study, not this receptor alone: The secondary T-cell response was found to be weaker but faster than the primary response, with a peak reached on day 5 rather than on day 15. Computational filtering was needed because FACS-sorted repertoires could contain abundant contaminating clonotypes from the bulk population. Most clones expanded after primary vaccination were re-detected after the booster (96% of CD4 and roughly 87% of CD8), suggesting broad memory maintenance. Because the study included only a couple of donors, the extent to which the findings can be generalized is limited. A small share of clonotypes was detected in both CD4 and CD8 compartments, with the overlap likely arising from convergent recombination.

On this clonotype itself: The target of this receptor is not known. Per-nucleotide qualities are absent, and no much larger clonotype sits a single base away.

CDR1 and CDR2, per the germline V gene (reference sequence), are DFQATT and SNEGSKA. CDR3 length: 16 amino acids, cysteine to phenylalanine. The kept DNA is CDR3 alone, 48 bases in frame from the first base. Trimming costs V 6 bases and J 4 bases, and their ends lie 21 bases apart. Per the publication, the treatment or condition label means: live attenuated yellow fever vaccine strain. At each blood-draw timepoint, two biological replicates of bulk PBMCs were collected. PBMCs were isolated from peripheral blood using a standard Ficoll-Paque protocol. RNA was extracted with TriZol from bulk PBMCs, CD4 and CD8 fractions, and dextramer-positive and dextramer-negative fractions. TCR cDNA was synthesized by 5'RACE template switching, which introduced a universal primer site and unique molecular identifiers. Priming for cDNA synthesis came from both the TCR alpha and TCR beta constant segments. Libraries were amplified in two PCR steps, with sample barcodes and sequencing adapters added in the second step. Libraries were sequenced on Illumina HiSeq 2500 (2x100 bp) or NovaSeq (2x150 bp). As for the authors' bioinformatics: MIGEC handled demultiplexing of reads and collapsing into UMI consensus sequences, while MiXCR performed V(D)J alignment. Using edgeR on replicate PBMC samples, clonotypes were called vaccine-responding if FDR was below 0.01 and the log2 fold change was above 5 up to day 15. Bulk clonotypes were assigned CD4 or CD8 identity according to which sequenced CD4 or CD8 repertoire held them at higher abundance. TCRdb's own reprocessing of the public reads used fastp at Q25 and MiXCR and kept productive beta chains. Rows with one shared CDR3 protein collapse into an entry with the most common genes and DNA. TCRdb's processing, not the study's, gives the V and J calls here. The sample includes hundreds of thousands of distinct CDR3 sequences, with around a fifth observed a single time. Together, the top ten hold around 16% of the sample.

The chain uses TRBV20-1 and TRBJ2-2; the best D guess is TRBD2, with 7 bases matching. The specimen was PBMCs, collected 21 days after the first yellow fever vaccination. The TCR originated in a man aged 18 to 29 who received the YFV17D yellow fever vaccine. The CDR3 reads CSAARATGGTTGELFF. The sequenced DNA is TGCAGTGCCGCTAGAGCGACGGGGGGCACCACCGGGGAGCTGTTTTTT.